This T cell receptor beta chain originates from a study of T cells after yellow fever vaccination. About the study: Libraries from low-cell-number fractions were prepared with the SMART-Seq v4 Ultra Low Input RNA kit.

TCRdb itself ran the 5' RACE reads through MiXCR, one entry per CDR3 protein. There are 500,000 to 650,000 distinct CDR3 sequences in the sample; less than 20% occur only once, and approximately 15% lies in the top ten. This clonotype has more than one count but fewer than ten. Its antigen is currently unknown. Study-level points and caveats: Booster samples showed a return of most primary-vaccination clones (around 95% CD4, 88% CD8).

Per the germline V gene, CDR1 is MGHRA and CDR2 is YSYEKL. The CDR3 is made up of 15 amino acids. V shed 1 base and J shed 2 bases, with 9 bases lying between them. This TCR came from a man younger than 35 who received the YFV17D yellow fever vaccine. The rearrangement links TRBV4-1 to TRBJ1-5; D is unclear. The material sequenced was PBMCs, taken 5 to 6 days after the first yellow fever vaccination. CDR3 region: CASSQGQLRNQPQHF. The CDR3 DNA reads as TGCGCCAGCAGCCAAGGCCAGCTCCGCAATCAGCCCCAGCATTTT.